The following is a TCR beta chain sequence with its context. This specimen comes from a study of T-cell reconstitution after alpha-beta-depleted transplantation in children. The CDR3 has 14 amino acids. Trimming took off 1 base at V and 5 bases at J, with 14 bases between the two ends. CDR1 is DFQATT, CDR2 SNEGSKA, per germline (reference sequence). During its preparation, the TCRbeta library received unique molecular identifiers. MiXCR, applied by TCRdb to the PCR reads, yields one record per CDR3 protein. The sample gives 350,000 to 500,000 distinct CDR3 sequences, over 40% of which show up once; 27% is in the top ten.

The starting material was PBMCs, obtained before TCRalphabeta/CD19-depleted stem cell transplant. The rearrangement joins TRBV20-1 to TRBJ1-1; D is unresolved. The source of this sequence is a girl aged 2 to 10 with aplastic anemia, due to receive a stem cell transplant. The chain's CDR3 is CSARAPPYRTEAFF. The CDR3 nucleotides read TGCAGTGCTAGAGCCCCACCCTATAGGACTGAAGCTTTCTTT.